This T cell receptor beta chain was observed in a study of T cell responses to AZD1222 COVID-19 vaccine. The method was immunoSEQ multiplex PCR; TCRdb's version includes in-frame clones alone and lacks a portion of them. This table has more than 90,000 clones, roughly 80% appearing once. CDR3 length: 13 residues. The V and J ends lost 6 bases and 3 bases respectively, with 11 bases between them. Germline V lookup: CDR1 MDHEN, CDR2 SYDVKM. Notes on the study in general: No day 14 peak samples; only post-peak repertoires were characterized. A reported finding is that nearly half of spike-specific TCRs target unmutated variant regions. Donors were mostly white British, more females; clonal diversity possibly underestimated. Dominant CD4 TCR responses targeted spike regions 160-218 and 743-854.

This clone was seen once. Its specificity is not known. The genes are TRBV28 and TRBJ1-2; D remains unclear. Source: peripheral blood, taken on day 0 of AZD1222 vaccination. This receptor was obtained from an adult in good health. CDR3 coding DNA: TGTGCCAGCAGCCTGCTTATTGACTATGGCTACACCTTC. Its protein is CASSLLIDYGYTF.